Sequencing of this TCR beta chain was carried out in a study of T cell changes during pregnancy in multiple sclerosis. This CDR3 is 11 amino acids long. Trimming removed 7 bases from V and 7 bases from J, with 11 bases in between. CDR1 and CDR2 (germline): SQVTM, ANQGSEA. The repertoire was sequenced with immunoSEQ multiplex PCR; TCRdb's copy has only in-frame clones and lacks some. Of around 130,000 clones listed, approximately 94% are singletons. This TCR derives from a female donor with multiple sclerosis, enrolled in a pregnancy study. The chain employs TRBV29-1 and TRBJ2-1, with a possible D match to TRBD2 (5 bases). This specimen was peripheral blood, taken before pregnancy. Here the CDR3 DNA reads TGCAGCGCCGTAGGCGGGAATGAGCAGTTCTTC. This encodes CSAVGGNEQFF.